This TCR beta chain is from a study of T cells after yellow fever vaccination. Study-wide points: Clones that expanded after primary vaccination mostly reappeared after the booster (less than 98% CD4, 88% CD8). A weaker secondary response peaked on day 5, the primary on day 15.

The CDR3 contains 14 residues. Germline values: CDR1 SEHNR, CDR2 FQNEAQ (reference sequence). Trimming took off 5 bases at V and 3 bases at J, with 13 bases between the two ends. Researchers made TCR cDNA using 5'RACE template switching, and this step added a universal primer site and UMIs. MiXCR was run by TCRdb on the 5' RACE reads, yielding one entry per CDR3 protein. The data show 250,000 to 400,000 distinct CDR3 sequences, 4% to 5.5% seen once. This clonotype was found a few times. The antigen is unknown. This clonotype was sampled from a man between 18 and 29 years old who received the YFV17D yellow fever vaccine. Sequencing was performed on PBMCs, taken 15 days after the yellow fever booster vaccination. This chain connects TRBV7-9 to TRBJ1-2, with D uncertain. CDR3 protein: CASSIQREDYGYTF. CDR3 DNA: TGTGCCAGCAGCATTCAGAGGGAGGACTATGGCTACACCTTC.